This TCR beta chain is from a study of identical twins. A universal primer site was created by template switching, with the cDNA bearing unique molecular identifiers. TCRdb re-derived calls from the 5' RACE reads in MiXCR, one entry per CDR3 protein. The table shows a few hundred thousand distinct CDR3 sequences, with roughly a tenth occurring only once. Study results and caveats: Out-of-frame TCR alpha sharing in monozygotic twins exceeded recombination model predictions. Reduced insertions were recorded for abundant cord blood beta clonotypes, with no such pattern in memory repertoires.

This clonotype was counted at least ten times. The target antigen is unknown. V was cut by 6 bases and J by 1 base, with 6 bases left in between. Germline CDR1 reads SEHNR; CDR2 reads FQNEAQ (reference sequence). The CDR3 is made up of 12 amino acids. This chain joins TRBV7-9 and TRBJ1-2; D not certain. The sequence derives from a man aged 50-59 years in good health. Sequenced sample: memory T cells sorted from blood. This CDR3 reads CASSAVNYGYTF. The CDR3 bases are TGTGCCAGCAGTGCAGTTAACTATGGCTACACCTTC.